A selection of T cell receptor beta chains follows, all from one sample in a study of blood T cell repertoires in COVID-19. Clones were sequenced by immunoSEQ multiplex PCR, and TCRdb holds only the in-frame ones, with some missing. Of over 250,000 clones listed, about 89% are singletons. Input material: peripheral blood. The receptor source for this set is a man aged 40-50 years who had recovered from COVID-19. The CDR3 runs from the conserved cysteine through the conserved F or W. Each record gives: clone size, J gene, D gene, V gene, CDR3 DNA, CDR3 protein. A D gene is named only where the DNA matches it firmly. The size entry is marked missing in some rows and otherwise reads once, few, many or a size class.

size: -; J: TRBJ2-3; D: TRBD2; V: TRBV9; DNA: TGTGCCAGCAGCGTCACTAGCGGGGGGGCCCTAGATACGCAGTATTTT; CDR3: CASSVTSGGALDTQYF
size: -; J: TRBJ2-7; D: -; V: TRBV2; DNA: TGTGCCAGCAGTCTAAGCTCCTACGAGCAGTACTTC; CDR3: CASSLSSYEQYF
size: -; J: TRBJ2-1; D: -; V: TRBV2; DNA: TGTGCCAGCAAAACCCCCTACTCCGATGAGCAGTTCTTC; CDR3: CASKTPYSDEQFF
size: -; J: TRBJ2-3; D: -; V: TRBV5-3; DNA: TGTGCCAGAAGCGTGTACCCTAGGGCTTCGACATTTTGGAGGGCGCAGTATTTT; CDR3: CARSVYPRASTFWRAQYF
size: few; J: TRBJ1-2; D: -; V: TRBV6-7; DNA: TGTGCCAGCAGTTACGTATGCCAGGGGTATGGCTACACCTTC; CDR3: CASSYVCQGYGYTF
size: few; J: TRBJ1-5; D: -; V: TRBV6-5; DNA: TGTGCCAGCAGTCCACAGCCAAATCAGCCCCAGCATTTT; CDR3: CASSPQPNQPQHF
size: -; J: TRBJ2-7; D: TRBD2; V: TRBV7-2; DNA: TGTGCCAGTAAGCGGGGCCCCTACGAGCAGTACTTC; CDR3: CASKRGPYEQYF
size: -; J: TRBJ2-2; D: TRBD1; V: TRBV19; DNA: TGTGCCAGTAGTTTCGGGACAGGGGGATATGGCGGGGAGCTGTTTTTT; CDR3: CASSFGTGGYGGELFF
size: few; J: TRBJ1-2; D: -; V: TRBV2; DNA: TGTGCCAGCAGTGATTGGAGTATTGGCTACACCTTC; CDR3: CASSDWSIGYTF
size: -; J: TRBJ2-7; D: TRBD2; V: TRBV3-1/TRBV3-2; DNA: TGTGCCAGCAGCCGTAGCGGGGCCCCCCCCTACGAGCAGTACTTC; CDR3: CASSRSGAPPYEQYF
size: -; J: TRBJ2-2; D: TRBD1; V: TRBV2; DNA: TGTGCCAGCAGTCCGACAGGGCTTCGGGGCACCGGGGAGCTGTTTTTT; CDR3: CASSPTGLRGTGELFF
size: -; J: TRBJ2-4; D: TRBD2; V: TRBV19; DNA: TGTGCCAGTAGTATCACCCTAGCGGGAGTAAACATTCAGTACTTC; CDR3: CASSITLAGVNIQYF
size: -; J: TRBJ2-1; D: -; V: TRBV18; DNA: TGTGCCAGCTCACTCGCAGGGGAGCAGTTCTTC; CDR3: CASSLAGEQFF
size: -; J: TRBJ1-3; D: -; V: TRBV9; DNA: TGTGCCAGCGGGGCAGGCTCTGGAAACACCATATATTTT; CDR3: CASGAGSGNTIYF
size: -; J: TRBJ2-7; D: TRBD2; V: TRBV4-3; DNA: TGCGCCAGCAGCCAAGATCTCTACAATAGCGGGGGAAAATACGAGCAGTACTTC; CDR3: CASSQDLYNSGGKYEQYF
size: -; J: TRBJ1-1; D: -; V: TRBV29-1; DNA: TGCAGCGTTGTGGCGAACACTGAAGCTTTCTTT; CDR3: CSVVANTEAFF
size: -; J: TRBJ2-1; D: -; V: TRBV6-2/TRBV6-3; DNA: TGTGCCAGCAGTTACTCGACTCTAGCAAGAAACTCCTACAATGAGCAGTTCTTC; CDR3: CASSYSTLARNSYNEQFF
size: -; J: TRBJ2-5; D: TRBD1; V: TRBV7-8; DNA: TGTGCCAGCAGCTCAGGGGGCAGGGAGACCCAGTACTTC; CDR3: CASSSGGRETQYF
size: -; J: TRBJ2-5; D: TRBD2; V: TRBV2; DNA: TGTGCCAGCAGTTCTAGCGGGATAGGGGAGACCCAGTACTTC; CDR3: CASSSSGIGETQYF
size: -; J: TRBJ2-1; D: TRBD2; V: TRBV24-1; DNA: TGTGCCACCAGTGGCGGGTCGGGAGGGGATGAGCAGTTCTTC; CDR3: CATSGGSGGDEQFF
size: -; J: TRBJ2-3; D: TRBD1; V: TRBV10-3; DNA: TGTGCCATCAGTGAGGCAGGCAGGGGGAGCACAGATACGCAGTATTTT; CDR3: CAISEAGRGSTDTQYF
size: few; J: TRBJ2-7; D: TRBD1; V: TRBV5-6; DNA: TGTGCCAGCAGCTTGAGCTATCGAGGACAGGTCGATATATACGAGCAGTACTTC; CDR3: CASSLSYRGQVDIYEQYF
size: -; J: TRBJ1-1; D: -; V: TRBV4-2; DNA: TGTGCCAGCAGCCAGGAGGAGGTCTGGGGCACTGAAGCTTTCTTT; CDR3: CASSQEEVWGTEAFF
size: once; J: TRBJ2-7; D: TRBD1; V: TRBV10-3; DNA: TGTGCCATCAGGGAGACAGGGGGCGTGGACGAGCAGTACTTC; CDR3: CAIRETGGVDEQYF
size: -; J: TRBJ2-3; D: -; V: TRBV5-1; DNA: TGCGCCAGCAGCTTGGGCCTCCTAGCCAAAAAGGGAGCGGATACGCAGTATTTT; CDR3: CASSLGLLAKKGADTQYF
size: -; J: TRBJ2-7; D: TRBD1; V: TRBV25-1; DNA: TGTGCCAGCGGGACAGAATTCTACGAGCAGTACTTC; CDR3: CASGTEFYEQYF
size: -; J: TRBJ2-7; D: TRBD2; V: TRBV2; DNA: TGTGCCAGCAGGGTAGCGGGGGGGCCTGGCGAGCAGTACTTC; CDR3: CASRVAGGPGEQYF
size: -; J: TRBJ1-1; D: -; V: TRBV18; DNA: TGTGCCAGCTCTACATCAGTCAACACTGAAGCTTTCTTT; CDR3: CASSTSVNTEAFF
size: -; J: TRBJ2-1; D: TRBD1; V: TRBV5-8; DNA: TGTGCCAGCAGCTTAAGGGGACAGACGTACAATGAGCAGTTCTTC; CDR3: CASSLRGQTYNEQFF
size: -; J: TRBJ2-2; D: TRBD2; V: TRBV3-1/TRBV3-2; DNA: TGTGCCAGCAGCCCCCTGGTAGCGGGAGGCGCCGGGGAGCTGTTTTTT; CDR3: CASSPLVAGGAGELFF
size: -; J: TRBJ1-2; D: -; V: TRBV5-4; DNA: TGTGCCAGCAGCACAAACACCGACTATGGCTACACCTTC; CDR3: CASSTNTDYGYTF
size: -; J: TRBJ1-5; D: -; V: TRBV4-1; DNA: TGCGCCAGCAGCCAAGACCCGTGGGGGCTGGGTCAGCCCCAGCATTTT; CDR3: CASSQDPWGLGQPQHF
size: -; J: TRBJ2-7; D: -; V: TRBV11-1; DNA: TGTGCCAGCAGAAGGACATCCTCCTACGAGCAGTACTTC; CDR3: CASRRTSSYEQYF
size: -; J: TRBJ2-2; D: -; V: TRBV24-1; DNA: TGTGCCACCAGCCGAGGCACGGGGACTTCCGGGGAGCTGTTTTTT; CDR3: CATSRGTGTSGELFF
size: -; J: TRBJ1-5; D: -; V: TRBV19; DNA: TGTGCCAGTCGGTGGGGGCCCAATCAGCCCCAGCATTTT; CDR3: CASRWGPNQPQHF
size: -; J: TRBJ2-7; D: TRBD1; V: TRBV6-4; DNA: TGTGCCAAGACGGACAGGGTGGGCGAGCAGTACTTC; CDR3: CAKTDRVGEQYF
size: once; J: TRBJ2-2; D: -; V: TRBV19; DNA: TGTGCCAGTAGGCGATTCGGGGAGCTGTTTTTT; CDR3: CASRRFGELFF